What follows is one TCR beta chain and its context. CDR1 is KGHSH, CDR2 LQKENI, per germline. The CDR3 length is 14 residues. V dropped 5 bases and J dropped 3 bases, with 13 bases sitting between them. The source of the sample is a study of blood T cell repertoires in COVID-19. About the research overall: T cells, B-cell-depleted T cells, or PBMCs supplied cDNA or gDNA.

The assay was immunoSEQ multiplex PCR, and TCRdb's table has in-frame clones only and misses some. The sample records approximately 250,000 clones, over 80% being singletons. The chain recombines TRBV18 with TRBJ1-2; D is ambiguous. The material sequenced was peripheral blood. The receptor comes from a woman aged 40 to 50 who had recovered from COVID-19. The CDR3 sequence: CASSDVGGYYGYTF. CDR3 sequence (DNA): TGTGCCAGCTCAGATGTGGGCGGGTACTATGGCTACACCTTC.